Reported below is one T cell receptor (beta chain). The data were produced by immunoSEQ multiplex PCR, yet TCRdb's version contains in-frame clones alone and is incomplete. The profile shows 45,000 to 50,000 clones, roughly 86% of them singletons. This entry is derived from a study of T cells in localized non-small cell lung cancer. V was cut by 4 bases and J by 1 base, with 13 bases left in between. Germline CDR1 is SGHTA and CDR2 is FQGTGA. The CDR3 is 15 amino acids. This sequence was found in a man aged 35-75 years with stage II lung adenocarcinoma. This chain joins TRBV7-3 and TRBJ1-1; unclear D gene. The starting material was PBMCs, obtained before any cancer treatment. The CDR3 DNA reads TGTGCCAGCAGCTGGCGGGGAGGCCAGAACACTGAAGCTTTCTTT. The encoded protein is CASSWRGGQNTEAFF.